This T cell receptor (beta chain) emerged from a study of technical replicates of blood from a handful of donors. The protocol was immunoSEQ multiplex PCR, while the TCRdb copy is restricted to in-frame clones and leaves out a portion. The sample carries about 88,000 clones, around 93% recorded once. Looked up from germline, CDR1 is MNHEY and CDR2 is SVGAGI. CDR3 length equals 16 residues. V shed 4 bases and J 0 bases; nucleotides not matched to a gene: 8. This chain uses TRBV6-5 with TRBJ2-7; TRBD2 aligns across 8 bases. The TCR comes from a human donor in good health. The sample was T cells isolated from PBMCs. The CDR3 loop is CASSFDKRGSSYEQYF. The DNA for the CDR3 is TGTGCCAGCAGTTTCGACAAGCGGGGGAGCTCCTACGAGCAGTACTTC.